A selection of T cell receptor beta chains follows, all from one sample in a study of blood T cell repertoires in COVID-19. Sequencing was performed with immunoSEQ multiplex PCR; in TCRdb, only in-frame clones are kept and a portion is missing. Of around 500,000 clones detected, approximately 85% appear once; the ten largest clones hold roughly 3.2%. The sequenced material came from peripheral blood. These receptors were taken from a human donor in a cohort sampled during active COVID-19. CDR3s include the opening cysteine and the closing phenylalanine or tryptophan. A D gene is named only where the DNA matches it firmly. Size tells how often a clone was seen (once, few, many) or the class of an expanded clone, and some rows leave it out.

D gene	V gene	J gene	clone size	CDR3 length	CDR3 DNA	CDR3 protein
-	TRBV4-1	TRBJ1-4	few	16	TGCGCCAGCAGCCAAGATCGCAGGGTTGGTAATGAAAAACTGTTTTTT	CASSQDRRVGNEKLFF
-	TRBV7-9	TRBJ1-1	-	14	TGTGCCAGCAGCTTAGGGTCGAACCAGGCTGAAGCTTTCTTT	CASSLGSNQAEAFF
TRBD1	TRBV7-9	TRBJ1-1	-	16	TGTGCCAGCAGCGTTGGACAGGGGGGTAGGAACACTGAAGCTTTCTTT	CASSVGQGGRNTEAFF
TRBD2	TRBV7-2	TRBJ2-5	once	14	TGTGCCAGCAGCTCCAGACTAGCGGGAGAGACCCAGTACTTC	CASSSRLAGETQYF
TRBD2	TRBV7-3	TRBJ2-2	-	17	TGTGCCAGCAGCCCGGCCGGGACTAGCGGGAACACCGGGGAGCTGTTTTTT	CASSPAGTSGNTGELFF
-	TRBV12-5	TRBJ1-5	once	13	TGTGCTAGTGGTTTGGCGTATAATCAGCCCCAGCATTTT	CASGLAYNQPQHF
-	TRBV19	TRBJ2-1	once	16	TGTGCCAGTAGTATGGGCTCTGCGGGATTGGACAATGAGCAGTTCTTC	CASSMGSAGLDNEQFF
-	TRBV18	TRBJ2-1	-	16	TGTGCCAGCTCACCATTACAGGGACGCTCCTACAATGAGCAGTTCTTC	CASSPLQGRSYNEQFF
-	TRBV7-2	TRBJ1-5	-	14	TGTGCCAGCAGCCCACGAGGCCCAGGGTTTGCCCAGCATTTT	CASSPRGPGFAQHF
TRBD2	TRBV5-4	TRBJ2-1	-	17	TGTGCCAGCAGCCCGGGACTAGCGGGAGGTGGTTACAATGAGCAGTTCTTC	CASSPGLAGGGYNEQFF
TRBD2	TRBV7-8	TRBJ2-5	-	16	TGTGCCAGCAGCTTAGTCGGGACTAGCGAGGAAGAGACCCAGTACTTC	CASSLVGTSEEETQYF
-	TRBV24-1	TRBJ2-2	-	12	TGTGCCACCAAGTCGGGGACCGGGGAGCTGTTTTTT	CATKSGTGELFF
TRBD1	TRBV19	TRBJ1-1	-	13	TGTGCCAGTTGGGGACAGTTGAACACTGAAGCTTTCTTT	CASWGQLNTEAFF
-	TRBV15	TRBJ2-7	-	12	TGTGCCACCAGCAGGAGCTCCTACGAGCAGTACTTC	CATSRSSYEQYF
-	TRBV28	TRBJ2-2	-	12	TGTGCCAGCAGTTTAAAGCTCGGGGAGCTGTTTTTT	CASSLKLGELFF
TRBD1	TRBV4-2	TRBJ2-2	few	16	TGTGCCAGCAGCCAAGAGGGACAGGTTCTCCTCGGGGAGCTGTTTTTT	CASSQEGQVLLGELFF
-	TRBV29-1	TRBJ2-7	-	14	TGCAGCGTTGAATCCAGCGGCTCCACCTACGAGCAGTACTTC	CSVESSGSTYEQYF
TRBD2	TRBV19	TRBJ2-5	once	18	TGTGCCAGTAGTTCGGGACTAGCGGGAGGGCCGTTTGGAGAGACCCAGTACTTC	CASSSGLAGGPFGETQYF
-	TRBV9	TRBJ2-7	-	16	TGTGCCAGCAGCGTAGGACCGGGTTCTAGCTCCTACGAGCAGTACTTC	CASSVGPGSSSYEQYF
TRBD2	TRBV30	TRBJ2-2	-	17	TGTGCCTGGAGGGGCTATGGACTAGCGGCGAACACCGGGGAGCTGTTTTTT	CAWRGYGLAANTGELFF
TRBD2	TRBV11-2	TRBJ2-2	-	16	TGTGCCAGCAGCCCCCGGACTAGCGGCAACACCGGGGAGCTGTTTTTT	CASSPRTSGNTGELFF
TRBD1	TRBV28	TRBJ2-7	once	15	TGTGCCAGCAGTTTAGCAGGACAGGGTTCCTACGAGCAGTACTTC	CASSLAGQGSYEQYF
-	TRBV12-3/TRBV12-4	TRBJ1-1	-	11	TGTGCCAGCGGAAGGGGCTCTGAAGCTTTCTTT	CASGRGSEAFF
-	TRBV19	TRBJ2-5	-	14	TGTGCCAGTAGTCCCGCCAACAGGGTTGAGACCCAGTACTTC	CASSPANRVETQYF
-	TRBV9	TRBJ2-1	-	17	TGTGCCAGCAGCGTAGACCCCGCAGGGTTCTCCTACAATGAGCAGTTCTTC	CASSVDPAGFSYNEQFF
-	TRBV19	TRBJ1-5	few	14	TGTGCCAGTAGTTTTTTAAGCAGGGATCAGCCCCAGCATTTT	CASSFLSRDQPQHF
-	TRBV6-5	TRBJ1-2	-	14	TGTGCCAGCACAGCCTCGGGGGATAACTATGGCTACACCTTC	CASTASGDNYGYTF
TRBD1	TRBV7-9	TRBJ2-1	-	12	TGTGCCAGCAGCTCCCCCGCGCAGGGGGAGTTCTTC	CASSSPAQGEFF
TRBD2	TRBV18	TRBJ2-1	-	15	TGTGCCAGCTCACCACCGGATTTGCGGGAGATTGAGCAGTTCTTC	CASSPPDLREIEQFF
-	TRBV6-2/TRBV6-3	TRBJ2-7	-	12	TGTGCCAGCAGCGACGACTACTACGAGCAGTACTTC	CASSDDYYEQYF
TRBD1	TRBV27	TRBJ2-5	-	17	TGTGCCAGCAGTTTATCTGGGACAGGTCAGACCCAAGAGACCCAGTACTTC	CASSLSGTGQTQETQYF
-	TRBV9	TRBJ2-7	-	13	TGTGCCAGCAGCGCAATGGACAGCTACGAGCAGTACTTC	CASSAMDSYEQYF
-	TRBV5-4	TRBJ1-2	-	13	TGTGCCAGCAACCCCCCGGGAGGGTCGGGCTACACCTTC	CASNPPGGSGYTF
-	TRBV5-6	TRBJ2-1	-	16	TGTGCCAGCAGCTGGACGGGGGAGCGAGCCTACAATGAGCAGTTCTTC	CASSWTGERAYNEQFF
-	TRBV11-3	TRBJ1-1	-	14	TGTGCCAGCAGCTTAGGCAGGGCCAACACTGAAGCTTTCTTT	CASSLGRANTEAFF
-	TRBV23-1	TRBJ1-5	-	15	TGCGCCAGCAGTCGTCCGTACCGCGGCAATCAGCCCCAGCATTTT	CASSRPYRGNQPQHF
TRBD2	TRBV6-2/TRBV6-3	TRBJ2-3	-	14	TGTGCCAGCAGTTGGCCGGGAGGAACAGATACGCAGTATTTT	CASSWPGGTDTQYF
TRBD2	TRBV6-5	TRBJ2-7	-	13	TGTGCCAGCAGCCCCGGGGGGGTCTACGAGCAGTACTTC	CASSPGGVYEQYF
-	TRBV28	TRBJ2-7	once	13	TGTGCCAGCAGTTTAGCCCAGGACTACGAGCAGTACTTC	CASSLAQDYEQYF
-	TRBV29-1	TRBJ1-3	-	13	TGCAGCGTTGTAGCAGGGGCTGGAAACACCATATATTTT	CSVVAGAGNTIYF
-	TRBV15	TRBJ2-5	-	13	TGTGCCACCAGCGCCCGGGGTAGAGAGACCCAGTACTTC	CATSARGRETQYF
-	TRBV6-5	TRBJ1-2	-	10	TGTGCCAGCAGATCCCTGGGACTCTTATTC	CASRSLGLLF
-	TRBV3-1/TRBV3-2	TRBJ1-2	-	16	TGTGCCAGCAGCCACACGGCGGGACCCAGAAACTATGGCTACACCTTC	CASSHTAGPRNYGYTF
TRBD2	TRBV7-9	TRBJ2-3	-	16	TGTGCCAGCAGCTTAGTTAGCGGGAGGGCAGCAGATACGCAGTATTTT	CASSLVSGRAADTQYF
-	TRBV21-1	TRBJ1-2	-	15	TGTGCCAGCAGCAATAGAAAAGAAGCTAACTATGGCTACACCTTC	CASSNRKEANYGYTF
-	TRBV18	TRBJ1-5	-	15	TGTGCCAGCTCACCAAGGGACATTAAGGGTCAGCCCCAGCATTTT	CASSPRDIKGQPQHF
TRBD2	TRBV6-5	TRBJ2-5	-	16	TGTGCCAGCAGTTACAATCGGGCGGGAGGGCCAGAGACCCAGTACTTC	CASSYNRAGGPETQYF
TRBD1	TRBV24-1	TRBJ1-2	-	16	TGTGCCACCAGTGCCCCGGGACAGGGAGTCGATGGTGGCTACACCTTC	CATSAPGQGVDGGYTF
TRBD1	TRBV18	TRBJ1-1	-	12	TGTGCCAGCTCACCGCAACAGGGGGAAGCTTTCTTT	CASSPQQGEAFF
TRBD2	TRBV9	TRBJ2-5	-	14	TGTGCCAGCAGCGGCCTAGCGGTACAAGAGACCCAGTACTTC	CASSGLAVQETQYF
TRBD2	TRBV7-2	TRBJ2-7	-	16	TGTGCCAGCAGCGTTGGACTAGCGGAGGGGACCTACGAGCAGTACTTC	CASSVGLAEGTYEQYF
TRBD2	TRBV27	TRBJ2-3	-	18	TGTGCCAGCAGTTCCTTTCTCCCGGGACTAGCGGGAGGAGATACGCAGTATTTT	CASSSFLPGLAGGDTQYF
-	TRBV15	TRBJ1-6	once	12	TGTGCCACCAGTCCCTCCATGAGGCCCCTCCACTTT	CATSPSMRPLHF
TRBD1	TRBV6-5	TRBJ2-7	-	15	TGTGCCAGCAGAACTGGACAGGGAATCTTCTACGAGCAGTACTTC	CASRTGQGIFYEQYF
-	TRBV19	TRBJ1-2	few	13	TGTGCCAGTTTGGGTGACAGGATCTATGGCTACACCTTC	CASLGDRIYGYTF
-	TRBV7-2	TRBJ2-1	once	16	TGTGCCAGCAGCTTAGCCCTAGCCCGATCCTACAATGAGCAGTTCTTC	CASSLALARSYNEQFF
-	TRBV15	TRBJ1-5	-	15	TGTGCCACCAGCAGAGATAGGGGAGGGGATCAGCCCCAGCATTTT	CATSRDRGGDQPQHF
TRBD1	TRBV3-1/TRBV3-2	TRBJ1-4	-	14	TGTGCCAGCAGCGAACAGGGGGTAAGGGGAAAACTGTTTTTT	CASSEQGVRGKLFF
TRBD2	TRBV7-7	TRBJ2-5	-	13	TGTGCTAGCGGTCGGGGGGAAGGGGAGACCCAGTACTTC	CASGRGEGETQYF